Following are 23 T cell receptor beta chains from one sample sequenced in a study of T cell responses to AZD1222 COVID-19 vaccine. Clones were read by immunoSEQ multiplex PCR, and TCRdb kept only the in-frame ones, dropping some. The data show about 100,000 clones, with 70% to 90% seen just once and 10% held by the top ten. Sequencing was performed on peripheral blood, taken 28 days after the second AZD1222 dose. These receptors originate from an adult who received the AZD1222 COVID-19 vaccine.

CDR3 region: CSVTDRNSPSLRYF. CDR3 bases: TGCAGCGTTACCGACAGGAACTCCCCCTCACTCCGGTACTTC. The rearrangement joins TRBV29-1 to TRBJ2-7; possibly TRBD1 for D (6 bases). The CDR3 extends over 14 amino acids. V lost 5 bases and J lost 12, with 26 bases in between. The germline CDR1 and CDR2 sequences are SQVTM and ANQGSEA.

This sequence joins TRBV4-1 and TRBJ1-1; D is undetermined. Germline-derived CDR1 and CDR2 are MGHRA and YSYEKL. The V end lost 0 bases, the J end lost 2 bases, and 16 bases lay between the germline ends. The CDR3 spans 17 residues. In nucleotides, the CDR3 is TGCGCCAGCAGCCAAGACTTAGGAGGCAATGGAAACACTGAAGCTTTCTTT. Translating gives CASSQDLGGNGNTEAFF.

This clone was seen more than once but under ten times. The chain joins TRBV29-1 to TRBJ2-7, with 9 bases aligning to TRBD1. The CDR3 spans 14 residues. V was pared by 7 bases and J by 6 bases, with 13 bases of the junction left unmatched. Germline-derived CDR1 and CDR2 are SQVTM and ANQGSEA. CDR3 protein: CSAGSGQGLPEQYF. CDR3 DNA: TGCAGCGCCGGTTCGGGACAGGGCCTCCCCGAGCAGTACTTC.

This clone occurred a few times. The chain employs TRBV5-4 and TRBJ2-7; 8 bases are a match to TRBD1. This CDR3 contains 15 residues. Germline V gene data show CDR1 as SGHNT and CDR2 as YYREEE (reference sequence). Germline trimming cut 2 bases from V and 3 bases from J; bases unmatched to any gene: 7. The CDR3 spells CASSLGSGGGYEQYF. The CDR3 DNA is TGTGCCAGCAGCTTAGGGTCAGGGGGCGGCTACGAGCAGTACTTC.

This CDR3 is CASSGIGAEEYF. CDR3 coding DNA: TGTGCCAGCAGTGGAATAGGGGCGGAGGAGTACTTC. This chain links TRBV2 with TRBJ2-7, with D perhaps given as TRBD1 or TRBD2 (5 bases each). CDR3 length: 12 residues. The germline CDR1 and CDR2 sequences are SNHLY and FYNNEI. V lost 4 bases and J 11 bases, leaving 15 bases between the germline ends.

This clone was found once. Other nucleotide sequences from this sample produce the same CDR3. This chain links TRBV6-5 with TRBJ1-5, with 9 positions matching TRBD1. Germline lookup yields CDR1 MNHEY and CDR2 SVGAGI. V lost 5 bases to trimming and J lost 5 bases; unmatched junction nucleotides: 1. CDR3 length: 13 residues. The CDR3 protein is CASSRDRDQPQHF. CDR3 bases: TGTGCCAGCAGTCGGGACAGGGATCAGCCCCAGCATTTT.

The V gene is TRBV7-8, the J gene TRBJ2-7; perhaps TRBD1 as D (5 bases). CDR3 size: 13 residues. CDR1 and CDR2 from the germline V gene are SGHVS and FQNEAQ. Trimming cost V 5 bases and J 2 bases, with 10 bases left between them. CDR3: CASSITGAYEQYF. Here the CDR3 DNA reads TGTGCCAGCAGCATTACAGGAGCCTACGAGCAGTACTTC.

The chain recombines TRBV18 with TRBJ2-2, with D possibly being TRBD2 (6 bases). This CDR3 contains 15 residues. V lost 1 base and J lost 6, with 12 bases in between. CDR1 is KGHSH, CDR2 LQKENI, per germline. The CDR3: CASSPLPGEAGELFF. The CDR3 nucleotides are TGTGCCAGCTCACCACTCCCGGGGGAGGCCGGGGAGCTGTTTTTT. Looking up the rest from reference TRBV18 and TRBJ2-2 gives the full variable domain: NAGVMQNPRHLVRRRGQEARLRCSPMKGHSHVYWYRQLPEEGLKFMVYLQKENIIDESGMPKERFSAEFPKEGPSILRIQQVVRGDSAAYFCASSPLPGEAGELFFGEGSRLTVL.

The chain recombines TRBV28 with TRBJ2-1, with D tentatively TRBD2 (5 bases). V dropped 5 bases and J dropped 2 bases, with 10 bases sitting between them. CDR3 size: 14 residues. From germline, CDR1 is MDHEN and CDR2 SYDVKM. Written as DNA, the CDR3 is TGTGCCAGCAGTGCCACCGGGACCTACAATGAGCAGTTCTTC. It specifies CASSATGTYNEQFF.

This rearrangement joins TRBV29-1 to TRBJ1-2; D possibly corresponds to TRBD1 (6 bases). Trimming cost V 4 bases and J 8 bases, with 20 bases left between them. The CDR3 runs 14 residues. Per the germline V gene, CDR1 is SQVTM and CDR2 is ANQGSEA. The chain's CDR3 is CSVGGAGHGIGYTF. The CDR3 bases are TGCAGCGTTGGGGGTGCGGGACATGGTATCGGCTACACCTTC.

This chain connects TRBV6-2 or TRBV6-3 to TRBJ2-3; the match to TRBD2 covers 7 bases. This CDR3 region has 18 residues. V was pared by 5 bases and J by 1 base, with 15 bases of the junction left unmatched. Germline-derived CDR1 and CDR2 are MNHEY and SVGEGT. Here the CDR3 DNA reads TGTGCCAGCAGTAGGCGGCACGGGCTTAGCGGGCGCACAGATACGCAGTATTTT. Its protein product is CASSRRHGLSGRTDTQYF.

The rearrangement links TRBV10-3 to TRBJ2-5; 7 positions match TRBD1. The germline CDR1 and CDR2 sequences are ENHRY and SYGVKD. There are 17 residues in the CDR3. Trimming took 2 bases from V and 3 from J; bases not matched to a gene: 12. The CDR3: CAISENIPGQPEETQYF. The CDR3 DNA follows: TGTGCCATCAGTGAGAACATACCGGGACAGCCTGAAGAGACCCAGTACTTC.

V is TRBV3-1 (or the pseudogene TRBV3-2) and J is TRBJ1-2; TRBD1 is a possible D gene (6 bases). With 2 bases removed from V and 9 bases from J, the gap between germline ends came to 10 bases. Germline assignment: CDR1 LGHDT and CDR2 YNNKEL (reference sequence). The CDR3 is 12 amino acids. CDR3 sequence (DNA): TGTGCCAGCAGCCAATTAACAGGGAGCTACACCTTC. It specifies CASSQLTGSYTF.

The V gene is TRBV27, the J gene TRBJ2-7; 8 bases match TRBD2. The CDR3 is made up of 15 amino acids. V shed 5 bases, J shed 2 bases, and the junction held 8 bases outside the gene matches. The germline V gene encodes CDR1 MNHEY and CDR2 SMNVEV (reference sequence). The CDR3 nucleotides read TGTGCCAGCAGTCTCTCTGCGGGGGGCCCCTACGAGCAGTACTTC. Protein product: CASSLSAGGPYEQYF.

V is TRBV5-1 and J is TRBJ1-2; tentative D call: TRBD1 (6 bases). The germline V and J ends were trimmed by 4 bases and 7 bases, with 14 bases remaining between them. Germline V gene sequence: CDR1 SGHRS, CDR2 YFSETQ. The CDR3 has 13 amino acids. In nucleotides, the CDR3 is TGCGCCAGCAGCGTAACAGGGCGTGCTGGCTACACCTTC. This sequence encodes CASSVTGRAGYTF.

The gene calls are TRBV5-6 and TRBJ2-1; 7 nucleotides agree with TRBD1. With V trimmed by 3 bases and J by 0 bases, 12 bases remained unmatched. The CDR3 consists of 18 residues. CDR1 and CDR2 from the germline V gene are SGHDT and YYEEEE. CDR3 nucleotides: TGTGCCAGCAGCTCCTCCCGCCGAGGGGGCGGCTCCTACAATGAGCAGTTCTTC. Amino acid sequence: CASSSSRRGGGSYNEQFF. Variable domain in full (rest from reference TRBV5-6 and TRBJ2-1): DAGVTQSPTHLIKTRGQQVTLRCSPKSGHDTVSWYQQALGQGPQFIFQYYEEEERQRGNFPDRFSGHQFPNYSSELNVNALLLGDSALYLCASSSSRRGGGSYNEQFFGPGTRLTVL.

This clone was seen a handful of times. This chain links TRBV28 with TRBJ2-7; 9 nucleotides line up with TRBD2. With 3 bases clipped from V and 6 bases from J, the junction kept 9 bases outside the gene matches. The CDR3 is 15 amino acids. The V gene's germline CDR1 is MDHEN and CDR2 SYDVKM. In DNA form, the CDR3 reads TGTGCCAGCAGTTTCCCCCTGGGACTAGCTGGCGAGCAGTACTTC. This encodes CASSFPLGLAGEQYF. The full variable domain, rest sourced from reference TRBV28 and TRBJ2-7, is DVKVTQSSRYLVKRTGEKVFLECVQDMDHENMFWYRQDPGLGLRLIYFSYDVKMKEKGDIPEGYSVSREKKERFSLILESASTNQTSMYLCASSFPLGLAGEQYFGPGTRLTVT.

CDR3 region: CASSSPSGGGNEKLFF. CDR3 bases: TGTGCCAGCAGTTCACCCTCCGGGGGGGGAAATGAAAAACTGTTTTTT. The chain uses TRBV28 and TRBJ1-4, with a tentative D call TRBD1 (5 bases). The germline V and J ends were trimmed by 4 bases and 5 bases, with 17 bases remaining between them. The CDR3 spans 16 residues. Germline V gene lookup returns CDR1 MDHEN and CDR2 SYDVKM.

The chain links TRBV27 to TRBJ2-5; maybe TRBD2 (6 bases). The ends were cut back, 5 bases at V and 4 bases at J, with 14 bases in the middle. The CDR3 loop spans 14 amino acids. Per the germline V gene, CDR1 is MNHEY and CDR2 is SMNVEV (reference sequence). As DNA, the CDR3 is TGTGCCAGCAGTCCTTCTTTGCGGGGAGAGACCCAGTACTTC. It specifies CASSPSLRGETQYF.

The chain combines TRBV4-3 with TRBJ2-2; D remains ambiguous. The V end lost 5 bases, the J end lost 2 bases, and 12 bases lay between the germline ends. The CDR3 is 15 amino acids. CDR1 LGHNA and CDR2 YSLEER come from the germline V gene. The CDR3 here is CASSLKSDNTGELFF. The CDR3 nucleotides read TGCGCCAGCAGCTTGAAGTCCGACAACACCGGGGAGCTGTTTTTT.

The chain employs TRBV7-9 and TRBJ2-7; D is unclear. Germline V gives CDR1 SEHNR, CDR2 FQNEAQ (reference sequence). The V end lost 5 bases, the J end lost 2 bases, and 4 bases lay between the germline ends. The CDR3 covers 11 residues. The CDR3 region is CASSRTYEQYF. The CDR3 bases are TGTGCCAGCAGCCGGACCTACGAGCAGTACTTC. Full variable domain (missing parts from reference TRBV7-9 and TRBJ2-7): DTGVSQNPRHKITKRGQNVTFRCDPISEHNRLYWYRQTLGQGPEFLTYFQNEAQLEKSRLLSDRFSAERPKGSFSTLEIQRTEQGDSAMYLCASSRTYEQYFGPGTRLTVT.

The chain combines TRBV27 with TRBJ2-2; a weak D match, TRBD2 (6 bases). V was shortened by 10 bases and J by 0 bases, with 21 bases between the two germline ends. The CDR3 loop spans 17 amino acids. CDR1 and CDR2 (germline): MNHEY, SMNVEV (reference sequence). CDR3 protein: CATNSRVTRSNTGELFF. CDR3 bases: TGTGCCACCAACAGCCGGGTGACTAGGTCGAACACCGGGGAGCTGTTTTTT.

The gene calls are TRBV23-1 and TRBJ1-1; 7 bases line up with TRBD1. TRBV23-1 is an open reading frame, and its role is uncertain. The J segment lost 3 bases and the V segment lost 3 bases, leaving 4 bases of the junction unmatched. The CDR3 contains 14 residues. This CDR3 reads CASSQSRGDTEAFF. The CDR3 nucleotides are TGCGCCAGCAGTCAGTCCAGGGGGGACACTGAAGCTTTCTTT.